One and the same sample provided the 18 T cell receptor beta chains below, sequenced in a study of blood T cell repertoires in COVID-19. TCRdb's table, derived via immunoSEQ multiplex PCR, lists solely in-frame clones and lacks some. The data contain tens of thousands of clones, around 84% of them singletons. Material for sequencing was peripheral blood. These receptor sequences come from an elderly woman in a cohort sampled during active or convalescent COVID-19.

The CDR3 reads CASSQDRSSIGYTF. The DNA for the CDR3 is TGTGCCAGCAGTCAAGACAGATCCTCCATTGGCTACACCTTC. The V and J genes are TRBV7-3 and TRBJ1-2; D perhaps matches TRBD1 (5 bases). Germline V gene data show CDR1 as SGHTA and CDR2 as FQGTGA. CDR3 length: 14 amino acids. The V gene lost 6 bases and the J gene lost 7 bases, with 18 bases spanning the gap.

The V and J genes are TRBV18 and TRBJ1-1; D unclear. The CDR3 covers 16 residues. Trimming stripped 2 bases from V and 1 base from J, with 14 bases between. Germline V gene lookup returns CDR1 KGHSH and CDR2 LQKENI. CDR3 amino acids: CASSPWAGNGNTEAFF. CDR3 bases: TGTGCCAGCTCACCATGGGCGGGCAATGGGAACACTGAAGCTTTCTTT.

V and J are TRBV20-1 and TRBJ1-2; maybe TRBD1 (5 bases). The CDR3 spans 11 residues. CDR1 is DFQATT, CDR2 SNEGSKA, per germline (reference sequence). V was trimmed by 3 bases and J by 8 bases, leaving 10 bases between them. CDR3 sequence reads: CSASTGRGYTF. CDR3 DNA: TGCAGTGCTAGTACAGGCCGGGGCTACACCTTC.

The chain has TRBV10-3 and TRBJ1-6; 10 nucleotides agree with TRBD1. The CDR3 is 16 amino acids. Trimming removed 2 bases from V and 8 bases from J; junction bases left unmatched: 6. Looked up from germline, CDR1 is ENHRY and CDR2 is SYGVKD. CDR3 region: CAISEADRGLYSPLHF. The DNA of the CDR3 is TGTGCCATCAGTGAGGCTGACAGGGGGCTTTATTCACCCCTCCACTTT.

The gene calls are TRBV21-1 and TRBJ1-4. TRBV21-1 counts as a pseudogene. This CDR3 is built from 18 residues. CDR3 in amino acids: CASGGLRGNLRTNEKLFF. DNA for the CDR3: TGTGCCAGCGGGGGACTGAGGGGAAATTTGAGAACTAATGAAAAACTGTTTTTT.

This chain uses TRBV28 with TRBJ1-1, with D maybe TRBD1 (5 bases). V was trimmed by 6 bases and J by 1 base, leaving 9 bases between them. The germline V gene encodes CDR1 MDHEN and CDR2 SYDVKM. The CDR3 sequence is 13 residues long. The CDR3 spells CASSVRENTEAFF. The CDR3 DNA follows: TGTGCCAGCAGCGTCAGGGAGAACACTGAAGCTTTCTTT.

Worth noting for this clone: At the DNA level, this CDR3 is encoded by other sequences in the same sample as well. Here the CDR3 DNA reads TGCGCCAGCAGCTTGGAGGGGGGGAATCAGCCCCAGCATTTT. It translates to CASSLEGGNQPQHF. This rearrangement joins TRBV5-1 to TRBJ1-5; D possibly corresponds to TRBD1 (6 bases). CDR3 length: 14 residues. Germline V lookup: CDR1 SGHRS, CDR2 YFSETQ. V lost 0 bases to trimming and J lost 4 bases, with 8 bases between them.

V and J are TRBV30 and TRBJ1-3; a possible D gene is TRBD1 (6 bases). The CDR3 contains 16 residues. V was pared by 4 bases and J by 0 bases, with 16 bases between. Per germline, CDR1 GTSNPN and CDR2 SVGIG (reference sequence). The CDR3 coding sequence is TGTGCCTGGACCCCGGGCGGGGGCGGCTCTGGAAACACCATATATTTT. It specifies CAWTPGGGGSGNTIYF.

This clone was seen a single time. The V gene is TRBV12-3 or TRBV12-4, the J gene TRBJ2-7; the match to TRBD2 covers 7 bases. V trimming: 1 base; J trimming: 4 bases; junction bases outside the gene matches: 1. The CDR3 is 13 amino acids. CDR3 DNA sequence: TGTGCCAGCAGTTTAGGGGACTATTACGAGCAGTACGTC. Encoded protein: CASSLGDYYEQYV.

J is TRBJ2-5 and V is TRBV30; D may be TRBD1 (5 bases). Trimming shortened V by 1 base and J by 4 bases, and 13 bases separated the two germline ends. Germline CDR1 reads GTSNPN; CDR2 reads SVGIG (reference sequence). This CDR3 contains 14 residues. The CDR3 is CAWSAGRVLETQYF. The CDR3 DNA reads TGTGCCTGGAGTGCTGGCAGGGTTTTAGAGACCCAGTACTTC.

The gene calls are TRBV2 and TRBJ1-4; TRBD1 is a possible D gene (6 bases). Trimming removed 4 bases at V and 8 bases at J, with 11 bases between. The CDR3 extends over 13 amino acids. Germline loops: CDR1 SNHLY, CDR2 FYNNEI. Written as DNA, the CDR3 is TGTGCCAGCAGTGCAGGGGAGGGGGAAAAACTGTTTTTT. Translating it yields CASSAGEGEKLFF.

The CDR3 bases are TGTGCCAGCAGTTCTCTAGCGGGAGGGACCGAGCAGTACTTC. Amino acids: CASSSLAGGTEQYF. This sequence joins TRBV28 and TRBJ2-7, with 12 bases matching TRBD2. The trim removed 4 bases at V and 6 bases at J, leaving 4 bases unmatched. Germline V CDR1 and CDR2: MDHEN, SYDVKM. The CDR3 totals 14 residues.

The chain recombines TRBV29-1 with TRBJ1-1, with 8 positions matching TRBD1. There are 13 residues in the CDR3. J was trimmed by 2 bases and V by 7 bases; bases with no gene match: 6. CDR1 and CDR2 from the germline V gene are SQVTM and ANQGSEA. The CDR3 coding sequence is TGCAGCGCACGACAGGGGCCAAACACTGAAGCTTTCTTT. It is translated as CSARQGPNTEAFF.

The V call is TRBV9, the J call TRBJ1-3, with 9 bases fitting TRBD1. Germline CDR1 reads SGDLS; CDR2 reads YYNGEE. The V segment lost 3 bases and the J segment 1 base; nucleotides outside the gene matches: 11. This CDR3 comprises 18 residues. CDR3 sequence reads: CASSARGGQGKSGNTIYF. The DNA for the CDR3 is TGTGCCAGCAGCGCGAGGGGTGGACAGGGGAAATCTGGAAACACCATATATTTT.

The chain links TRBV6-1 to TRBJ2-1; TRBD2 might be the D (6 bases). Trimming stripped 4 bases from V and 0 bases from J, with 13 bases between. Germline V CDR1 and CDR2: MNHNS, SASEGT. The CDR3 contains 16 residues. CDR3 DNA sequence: TGTGCCAGCAGTGGATTAGCGGCCGGCTCCTACAATGAGCAGTTCTTC. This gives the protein CASSGLAAGSYNEQFF.

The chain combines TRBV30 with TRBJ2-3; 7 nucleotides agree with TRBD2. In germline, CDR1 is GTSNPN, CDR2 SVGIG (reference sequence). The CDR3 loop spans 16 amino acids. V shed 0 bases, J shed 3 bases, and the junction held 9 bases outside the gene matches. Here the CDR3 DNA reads TGTGCCTGGAGTGTTGGCGGGAGCACGGTTACAGATACGCAGTATTTT. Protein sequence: CAWSVGGSTVTDTQYF.

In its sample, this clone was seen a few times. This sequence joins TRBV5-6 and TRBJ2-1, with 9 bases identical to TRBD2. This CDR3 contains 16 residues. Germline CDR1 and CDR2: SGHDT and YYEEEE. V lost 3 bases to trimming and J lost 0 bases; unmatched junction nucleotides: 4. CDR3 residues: CASSSTSGTSYNEQFF. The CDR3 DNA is TGTGCCAGCAGCTCGACTAGCGGTACCTCCTACAATGAGCAGTTCTTC.

The CDR3: CASSPPGRSTDTQYF. The DNA for the CDR3 is TGTGCCAGCTCACCACCGGGGAGGAGCACAGATACGCAGTATTTT. V usage is TRBV18 and J usage is TRBJ2-3; weak D call: TRBD2 (6 bases). V gave up 0 bases and J gave up 0 bases, with 7 bases separating them. The V gene's germline CDR1 is KGHSH and CDR2 LQKENI. The CDR3 loop spans 15 amino acids.